The 12 T cell receptor beta chains below were found in one sample sequenced in a study of cytomegalovirus exposure and HLA in healthy donors. The PCR made use of 60 Vbeta and 13 Jbeta primers. Sequenced by immunoSEQ multiplex PCR; TCRdb stores in-frame clones only, minus some. The table records 100,000 to 150,000 clones, 65% to 85% of them present only once. The specimen sequenced was PBMCs. Receptor source: a woman between 18 and 30 years old in good health and CMV-seronegative.

This chain connects TRBV6-5 to TRBJ2-7; 7 bases map to TRBD1. This CDR3 region has 11 residues. Germline V lookup: CDR1 MNHEY, CDR2 SVGAGI. Trimming cost V 8 bases and J 5 bases; bases outside gene matches: 3. The CDR3: CASQDRDEQYF. DNA for the CDR3: TGTGCCAGCCAAGACAGGGACGAGCAGTACTTC.

V and J are TRBV19 and TRBJ2-1; 9 positions agree with TRBD1. Trimming at V came to 4 bases and at J to 3 bases, leaving 7 bases not matched to a gene. The CDR3 totals 16 residues. The germline V gene encodes CDR1 LNHDA and CDR2 SQIVND (reference sequence). CDR3 amino acids: CASSKSRGQGYNEQFF. In DNA form, the CDR3 reads TGTGCCAGTAGTAAGTCCCGGGGACAGGGCTACAATGAGCAGTTCTTC.

This chain connects TRBV4-1 to TRBJ2-2; 7 bases map to TRBD1. Germline V gene lookup returns CDR1 MGHRA and CDR2 YSYEKL. This CDR3 region has 15 residues. V lost 4 bases to trimming and J lost 4 bases; unmatched junction nucleotides: 6. The CDR3 loop is CASSRDRVRTGELFF. The CDR3 bases are TGCGCCAGCAGCCGAGACAGGGTTCGCACCGGGGAGCTGTTTTTT.

V is TRBV23-1 and J is TRBJ2-7; tentative D call: TRBD1 (5 bases). TRBV23-1 is an open reading frame whose function is uncertain. The CDR3 is made up of 14 amino acids. With 7 bases removed from V and 3 bases from J, the gap between germline ends came to 16 bases. CDR3 DNA sequence: TGCGCCAGCAATTCCCCAGGGAATTTCTACGAGCAGTACTTC. Residues: CASNSPGNFYEQYF.

This clone was detected a few times. The rearrangement uses TRBV5-1 and TRBJ2-5, with D hard to call. This CDR3 region has 13 residues. Trimming took off 0 bases at V and 7 bases at J, with 10 bases between the two ends. Germline V gene lookup returns CDR1 SGHRS and CDR2 YFSETQ. CDR3 DNA sequence: TGCGCCAGCAGCTTGGACGGCACGGGGACCCAGTACTTC. Translated: CASSLDGTGTQYF.

The J gene is TRBJ2-2, the V gene TRBV2, with D possibly matching TRBD2 (6 bases). The germline V and J ends were trimmed by 7 bases and 6 bases, with 15 bases remaining between them. The germline V gene has CDR1 SNHLY and CDR2 FYNNEI. This CDR3 comprises 14 residues. Here the CDR3 reads CASKQYREPGELFF. In DNA, the CDR3 is TGTGCCAGCAAGCAATACCGGGAGCCCGGGGAGCTGTTTTTT.

This clone was observed a single time. V and J are TRBV5-6 and TRBJ2-7, with TRBD2 matching over 10 bases. CDR1 and CDR2 from the germline V gene are SGHDT and YYEEEE. V shed 2 bases and J 0 bases; nucleotides not matched to a gene: 5. CDR3 length equals 16 residues. The CDR3 DNA sequence: TGTGCCAGCAGCTTCACTAGCGGGACGCTCTCCTACGAGCAGTACTTC. It is translated as CASSFTSGTLSYEQYF. The full variable domain, completed using reference TRBV5-6 and TRBJ2-7, is DAGVTQSPTHLIKTRGQQVTLRCSPKSGHDTVSWYQQALGQGPQFIFQYYEEEERQRGNFPDRFSGHQFPNYSSELNVNALLLGDSALYLCASSFTSGTLSYEQYFGPGTRLTVT.

The rearrangement links TRBV2 to TRBJ2-3; 11 bases line up with TRBD2. V shed 7 bases and J 12 bases; nucleotides not matched to a gene: 9. The CDR3 loop spans 13 amino acids. The germline V gene encodes CDR1 SNHLY and CDR2 FYNNEI. The CDR3 nucleotides are TGTGCCAGCAAGGGACTAGCGGCGGGCTCCCAGTATTTT. Encoded protein: CASKGLAAGSQYF.

This chain uses TRBV2 with TRBJ1-1; D may be TRBD1 (6 bases). The CDR3 has 12 amino acids. V was trimmed by 6 bases and J by 1 base, leaving 6 bases between them. The germline V gene has CDR1 SNHLY and CDR2 FYNNEI. The CDR3 DNA sequence: TGTGCCAGCAGGGGGGCGAACACTGAAGCTTTCTTT. Its translation: CASRGANTEAFF. The whole variable domain, filled in from reference TRBV2 and TRBJ1-1, reads EPEVTQTPSHQVTQMGQEVILRCVPISNHLYFYWYRQILGQKVEFLVSFYNNEISEKSEIFDDQFSVERPDGSNFTLKIRSTKLEDSAMYFCASRGANTEAFFGQGTRLTVV.

The genes are TRBV6-6 and TRBJ1-1; possibly TRBD1 for D (5 bases). CDR3 length: 16 amino acids. The V gene's germline CDR1 is MNHNY and CDR2 SVGAGI (reference sequence). The V and J ends lost 6 bases and 0 bases respectively, with 17 bases between them. CDR3 region: CASRTQGGAMNTEAFF. The CDR3 DNA sequence: TGTGCCAGCAGAACCCAGGGAGGGGCCATGAACACTGAAGCTTTCTTT.

The chain uses TRBV5-4 and TRBJ1-1, with 7 bases identical to TRBD1. CDR1 and CDR2 from the germline V gene are SGHNT and YYREEE (reference sequence). This CDR3 is built from 16 residues. Trimming took 6 bases from V and 2 from J; bases not matched to a gene: 13. The CDR3 spells CASNPTGDSFNTEAFF. The DNA for the CDR3 is TGTGCCAGCAACCCCACGGGGGACAGCTTTAACACTGAAGCTTTCTTT.

The sample holds a few counts of this clone. The chain joins TRBV29-1 to TRBJ2-7; maybe TRBD2 (6 bases). CDR1 is SQVTM and CDR2 is ANQGSEA in the germline V gene. The CDR3 has 15 amino acids. V lost 6 bases to trimming and J lost 0 bases, with 18 bases between them. The CDR3 sequence: CSVPPAAGSSYEQYF. In nucleotides, the CDR3 is TGCAGCGTACCTCCCGCGGCGGGAAGCTCCTACGAGCAGTACTTC.